This T cell receptor beta chain came from a study of blood T cell repertoires in COVID-19. At the level of the study: Collection of acute and convalescent COVID-19 samples took place in the United States, Italy and Spain. T cells, B-cell-depleted T cells, or PBMCs supplied cDNA or gDNA.

Here immunoSEQ multiplex PCR was the method, and the copy in TCRdb shows in-frame clones only, minus some. Among more than 110,000 clones, about three quarters were seen once, and the ten largest hold roughly 10%. The CDR3 consists of 14 residues. Germline-derived CDR1 and CDR2 are MNHEY and SMNVEV (reference sequence). The V segment lost 1 base and the J segment 4 bases; nucleotides outside the gene matches: 0. The sequenced sample was peripheral blood. This receptor was obtained from a woman aged 50 to 60 with active or convalescent COVID-19. V and J are TRBV27 and TRBJ2-2; 7 nucleotides line up with TRBD2. The CDR3 region is CASSLWGGTGELFF. In DNA form, the CDR3 reads TGTGCCAGCAGTTTATGGGGGGGCACCGGGGAGCTGTTTTTT.